Following are 5 T cell receptor beta chains from one sample sequenced in a study of control samples from healthy donors and cancer patients. Generated by immunoSEQ multiplex PCR, the TCRdb table keeps only in-frame clones and is missing some. The table has approximately 86,000 clones, 85% to 95% seen once; the top ten hold about 1.5%. The sequenced sample consisted of blood. These receptors came from a young woman in good health.

In nucleotides, the CDR3 is TGTGCCAGCAGCCATCAGGACAATGAGCAGTTCTTC. This gives the protein CASSHQDNEQFF. The genes are TRBV7-9 and TRBJ2-1; D unresolved. The CDR3 runs to 12 residues. Trimming pared 5 bases from V and 5 bases from J, leaving 7 bases between. Germline CDR1 and CDR2: SEHNR and FQNEAQ (reference sequence).

The chain is built from TRBV29-1 and TRBJ1-4, with D tentatively TRBD1 (6 bases). CDR3 length equals 13 residues. V lost 2 bases and J 8 bases, leaving 12 bases between the germline ends. The germline V gene has CDR1 SQVTM and CDR2 ANQGSEA. In nucleotides, the CDR3 is TGCAGCGTTGAATTCGGGGGGCGAGAAAAACTGTTTTTT. Translated, it gives CSVEFGGREKLFF.

CDR3 bases: TGTGCCAGCAGCTCGACTAGCGGGGGGGGCACAGATACGCAGTATTTT. Translating gives CASSSTSGGGTDTQYF. The V gene is TRBV7-9, the J gene TRBJ2-3; 14 bases fit TRBD2. Trimming cost V 4 bases and J 1 base; bases outside gene matches: 1. The CDR3 has 16 amino acids. The germline gives CDR1 SEHNR, CDR2 FQNEAQ (reference sequence).

The V and J genes are TRBV6-6 and TRBJ2-5, with 10 nucleotides matching TRBD1. CDR1 and CDR2 (germline): MNHNY, SVGAGI (reference sequence). CDR3 length: 14 residues. The J segment lost 3 bases and the V segment lost 5 bases, leaving 3 bases of the junction unmatched. CDR3 amino acids: CASSLGTGEETQYF. DNA of the CDR3: TGTGCCAGCAGTCTCGGGACAGGGGAAGAGACCCAGTACTTC.

This CDR3 reads CASKAARDTDTQYF. For the CDR3, the DNA is TGTGCCAGCAAGGCTGCTCGCGACACAGATACGCAGTATTTT. The chain uses TRBV27 and TRBJ2-3; D not certain. V lost 7 bases, J lost 2 bases, and 13 bases lay in between. Looked up from germline, CDR1 is MNHEY and CDR2 is SMNVEV (reference sequence). CDR3 length: 14 amino acids.